One T cell receptor (beta chain) is described in this entry. Its antigen has not been determined. Base qualities are not recorded, but no much larger clone differs from it by a single base. Data came from an Illumina HiSeq 1500. Through fastp at Q25 and MiXCR, TCRdb rebuilt clones from the public reads, retaining in-frame beta chains. Here each entry gathers all rows of one CDR3 protein and keeps the most common genes and DNA. The sample yields under 150,000 distinct CDR3 sequences; more than 20% were counted once. Around 32% of the sample rests with the top ten. The sample belongs to a study of T cell repertoires in cytomegalovirus infection (dated by TCRdb to about 2019). In the study overall: Because public TCR beta signatures pointed to carriage of CMV infection together with the matching HLA type, the HLA type of each donor mattered for the analysis.

The CDR3, from cysteine to phenylalanine, totals 14 residues. CDR3 DNA is the only sequence kept; it has 42 bases, read in frame from the first base. Reading the germline V gene gives CDR1 ENHRY and CDR2 SYGVKD. Trimming removed 6 bases from V and 1 base from J, leaving 13 bases between the germline ends. Study-level results and caveats: In both this cohort and an independent roughly 350-donor cohort, the cumulative frequency of public TCR beta family members distinguished carriers of CMV infection plus the relevant HLA type. The ex vivo response was dominated by HLA-C-restricted CMV-specific TCR beta clonotypes, which also provided the single most frequent clonotype in two of eight donors.

The sequence joins TRBV10-3 to TRBJ2-7; TRBD2 is possibly the D segment (6 matching bases). Sequencing was performed on PBMCs, sequenced either directly or after in vitro stimulation (not recorded which). The clonotype originates from a human donor in good health (CMV status not recorded). Some clones in this sample may be carry-over from other donors' samples. The encoded CDR3 is CAIRPSGGSYEQYF. The base sequence is TGTGCCATCAGGCCTAGTGGAGGGTCCTACGAGCAGTACTTC.